Following are 9 T cell receptor beta chains from one sample sequenced in a study of regulatory T cells in long-lasting Graves disease. According to the study, TCR beta libraries were built with iRepertoire HTBI primers and CDR3-region Arm-PCR. TCRdb re-called the multiplex PCR reads through MiXCR, storing one row per CDR3 protein. The data hold hundreds of thousands of distinct CDR3 sequences, with about 16% observed a single time. Time point defined: newly diagnosed GD, antithyroid drugs for less than 3 months. Researchers made the TCR library from RNA that was extracted from PBMCs. This sample was also put to use in a study of T cells in Graves' hyperthyroidism and ophthalmopathy.

The starting material was peripheral blood mononuclear cells (PBMCs), obtained at new diagnosis, from a patient treated with antithyroid drugs. These receptors all stem from a middle-aged woman with Graves disease.

The chain recombines TRBV20-1 with TRBJ2-2; the D is unclear. Germline CDR1 is DFQATT and CDR2 is SNEGSKA (reference sequence). The ends were cut back, 3 bases at V and 0 bases at J, with 14 bases in the middle. This CDR3 has 16 amino acids. The CDR3 reads CSASQWDNANTGELFF. The CDR3 region has the DNA TGCAGTGCTAGTCAGTGGGATAATGCGAACACCGGGGAGCTGTTTTTT.

In its sample, this clonotype was seen many times. The J gene is TRBJ1-1, the V gene TRBV5-1; D remains unclear. CDR3 length equals 13 residues. Trimming removed 7 bases at V and 3 bases at J, with 13 bases between. CDR1 is SGHRS, CDR2 YFSETQ, per germline. This CDR3 is CASSPAADTEAFF. In DNA form, the CDR3 reads TGCGCCAGCTCCCCTGCGGCGGACACTGAAGCTTTCTTT.

This clonotype came up a few times. The junction does not match germline at one end; this may be a read error. This chain links TRBV12-3 or TRBV12-4 with TRBJ1-1, with D uncertain. The CDR3 loop spans 13 amino acids. Here the CDR3 reads CASKSTMNTEASF. The CDR3 DNA reads TGTGCCAGCAAGAGTACCATGAACACTGAAGCTTCCTTT.

The chain joins TRBV3-1 to TRBJ2-7; a possible D gene is TRBD2 (6 bases). This CDR3 is built from 12 residues. Trimming shortened V by 2 bases and J by 11 bases, and 13 bases separated the two germline ends. Per the germline V gene, CDR1 is LGHDT and CDR2 is YNNKEL (reference sequence). CDR3 in amino acids: CASSQSLREKYF. As DNA, the CDR3 is TGTGCCAGCAGCCAAAGTCTTCGGGAGAAGTACTTC.

The gene calls are TRBV6-2 or TRBV6-3 and TRBJ2-1, with D perhaps matching TRBD1 (5 bases). The J call may be in error: the DNA end matches TRBJ2-5 better. CDR1 and CDR2 from the germline V gene are MNHEY and SVGEGT. This CDR3 region has 16 residues. Here the CDR3 reads CASSEPLRGSKETQYF. In DNA, the CDR3 is TGTGCCAGCAGTGAGCCCTTAAGGGGTTCCAAAGAGACCCAGTACTTC.

Details on this clonotype: A much larger clone sits a single nucleotide away, making a read error possible. The V gene is TRBV18, the J gene TRBJ2-2, with 10 positions matching TRBD1. The CDR3 is made up of 16 amino acids. Germline CDR1 is KGHSH and CDR2 is LQKENI. CDR3 region: CASSPRDRGNAGGLFF. The CDR3 DNA reads TGTGCCAGCTCACCCCGGGACAGGGGTAACGCCGGGGGGCTGTTTTTT.

Points on this clonotype: Its ends do not fully match the called genes, so a read error is possible. V gene TRBV18 combines with J gene TRBJ2-3; a possible D gene is TRBD1 (6 bases). Per the germline V gene, CDR1 is KGHSH and CDR2 is LQKENI. The CDR3 spans 16 residues. CDR3 coding DNA: TGTGCCAGCTCACCCTGGACAGAACTATTCACAGATACACAGTATTTT. Translating it yields CASSPWTELFTDTQYF.

V and J are TRBV10-3 and TRBJ1-2; perhaps TRBD1 as D (5 bases). V dropped 6 bases and J dropped 2 bases, with 16 bases sitting between them. Germline V gene data show CDR1 as ENHRY and CDR2 as SYGVKD. This CDR3 contains 15 residues. The CDR3 region has the DNA TGTGCCATCAGCCAATTCGGGACGGTCAACTATGGCTACACCTTC. Amino acids: CAISQFGTVNYGYTF.

This clonotype was counted ten times or more. This chain connects TRBV20-1 to TRBJ1-1, with D perhaps matching TRBD1 (5 bases). The germline V gene encodes CDR1 DFQATT and CDR2 SNEGSKA (reference sequence). V was trimmed by 0 bases and J by 5 bases, leaving 16 bases between them. The CDR3 has 15 residues. This chain's CDR3 is CSARDRGQGWTEAFF. As DNA, the CDR3 is TGCAGTGCTAGAGATCGGGGTCAGGGTTGGACTGAAGCTTTCTTT.